This paragraph reports one T cell receptor beta chain. Its cognate antigen is unknown. The repertoire was sequenced with immunoSEQ multiplex PCR; TCRdb's copy has only in-frame clones and lacks some. The table lists some 140,000 clones, under 95% of them singletons. These data come from a study of T cell responses to AZD1222 COVID-19 vaccine. Study-wide results and limits: White British ancestry dominated among donors, who included more females, and clonal diversity was possibly underestimated. Spike as a whole was targeted by vaccine-associated CD4 TCRs, dominant at 160-218 and 743-854.

The CDR3 consists of 15 residues. V was pared by 3 bases and J by 0 bases, with 9 bases between. From germline, CDR1 is LNHDA and CDR2 SQIVND (reference sequence). The chain carries TRBV19 and TRBJ2-1; possibly TRBD2 for D (5 bases). The sequence was collected from an adult in good health. Source: peripheral blood, taken on day 0 of AZD1222 vaccination. The CDR3 coding sequence is TGTGCCAGTAGTATGGGCGGGTACTCCTACAATGAGCAGTTCTTC. Protein sequence: CASSMGGYSYNEQFF.